This T cell receptor beta chain was captured by sequencing in a study of vaccination and CD4 T cells after COVID-19. Described treatment: roughly 10-day PBMC culture with coronavirus spike peptide pools or control peptides (ViraFEST assay). Wells that each held approximately 2.1 million PBMCs were cultured with around 9.9 IU/ml IL-2 and 7.5 to 10 ug/ml peptide pools. This clonotype was detected a few times. Its antigen is currently unknown. Cultured CD4+ T-cell DNA underwent Oncomine TCR Beta short-read sequencing. Once CD4+ T cells had been cultured, genomic DNA was extracted from them. TCRdb re-derived calls from the PCR reads in MiXCR, one entry per CDR3 protein. The table shows about 8,000 distinct CDR3 sequences, with roughly 53% occurring only once. Germline V CDR1 and CDR2: SGHRS, YFSETQ. The CDR3 runs 15 residues. V lost 4 bases and J lost 9; bases outside the gene matches: 14.

Sequencing input: CD4+ T cells from blood, cultured in vitro. This sequence joins TRBV5-1 and TRBJ2-3; TRBD1 aligns across 7 bases. The source of this sequence is a human donor who had recovered from COVID-19. In DNA form, the CDR3 reads TGCGCCAGCAGCGCGACCGGGACAGTGGGTTTAACGCAGTATTTT. This codes for CASSATGTVGLTQYF.